The rows below give T cell receptor beta chains drawn from one sample of a study of Ad26.COV2.S vaccination and SARS-CoV-2 variants. Sequencing used immunoSEQ multiplex PCR; TCRdb keeps in-frame clones, though not all of them. Found here are roughly 400,000 clones, 80% to 95% of them singletons; the top ten hold around 1.7%. Source: peripheral blood, taken in a trial of Ad26.COV2.S vaccine versus placebo. These receptors originate from a person aged 18-60 years who received the Ad26.COV2.S COVID-19 vaccine or a placebo. Each CDR3 is given with its conserved first and last residue. A D gene is named only where the DNA matches it firmly. Where a row states a size, it is once, few, many or the class of an expanded clone; other rows omit it.

d_call: -
j_call: TRBJ1-4
clone_size: -
v_call: TRBV7-2
cdr3_aa: CASTLAGDYEKLFF
cdr3_nt: TGTGCCAGCACCCTCGCCGGGGACTATGAAAAACTGTTTTTT

d_call: -
j_call: TRBJ1-2
clone_size: -
v_call: TRBV13
cdr3_aa: CASSLVGSGYTF
cdr3_nt: TGTGCCAGCAGCTTAGTGGGGAGTGGCTACACCTTC

d_call: TRBD1
j_call: TRBJ2-7
clone_size: -
v_call: TRBV9
cdr3_aa: CASSVTGQTLDEQYF
cdr3_nt: TGTGCCAGCAGCGTAACGGGACAGACGTTGGACGAGCAGTACTTC

d_call: TRBD1
j_call: TRBJ2-1
clone_size: -
v_call: TRBV6-5
cdr3_aa: CASQRDSSYNEQFF
cdr3_nt: TGTGCCAGCCAAAGGGACAGCTCCTACAATGAGCAGTTCTTC

d_call: -
j_call: TRBJ1-2
clone_size: -
v_call: TRBV20-1
cdr3_aa: CSADRQGGYTF
cdr3_nt: TGCAGTGCGGACCGTCAGGGAGGCTACACCTTC

d_call: -
j_call: TRBJ1-4
clone_size: once
v_call: TRBV6-5
cdr3_aa: CASSYTGPANEKLFF
cdr3_nt: TGTGCCAGCAGTTATACGGGGCCAGCTAATGAAAAACTGTTTTTT

d_call: TRBD2
j_call: TRBJ2-1
clone_size: -
v_call: TRBV19
cdr3_aa: CASSIDRGGYNEQFF
cdr3_nt: TGTGCCAGTAGTATTGACCGGGGGGGATACAATGAGCAGTTCTTC

d_call: -
j_call: TRBJ2-7
clone_size: once
v_call: TRBV10-3
cdr3_aa: CAISELGLGVYEQYF
cdr3_nt: TGTGCCATCAGTGAATTAGGACTTGGGGTATACGAGCAGTACTTC

d_call: -
j_call: TRBJ1-4
clone_size: -
v_call: TRBV25-1
cdr3_aa: CASSLRTIEKLFF
cdr3_nt: TGTGCCAGCAGTTTACGGACCATCGAAAAACTGTTTTTT

d_call: -
j_call: TRBJ2-3
clone_size: -
v_call: TRBV5-1
cdr3_aa: CASSLSSLDTQYF
cdr3_nt: TGCGCCAGCAGCTTGAGTAGTTTAGATACGCAGTATTTT

d_call: -
j_call: TRBJ2-7
clone_size: -
v_call: TRBV6-5
cdr3_aa: CASSPTAWGYEQYF
cdr3_nt: TGTGCCAGCAGCCCCACTGCCTGGGGCTACGAGCAGTACTTC

d_call: -
j_call: TRBJ1-2
clone_size: -
v_call: TRBV7-9
cdr3_aa: CASSPGDSPEILYGYTF
cdr3_nt: TGTGCCAGCAGCCCAGGTGACAGCCCCGAAATTCTATATGGCTACACCTTC

d_call: -
j_call: TRBJ2-5
clone_size: -
v_call: TRBV9
cdr3_aa: CASSVGSIQETQYF
cdr3_nt: TGTGCCAGCAGCGTAGGGAGTATCCAAGAGACCCAGTACTTC

d_call: -
j_call: TRBJ2-1
clone_size: -
v_call: TRBV28
cdr3_aa: CASTVYNEQFF
cdr3_nt: TGTGCCAGCACCGTATACAATGAGCAGTTCTTC

d_call: TRBD1
j_call: TRBJ2-3
clone_size: -
v_call: TRBV28
cdr3_aa: CASKEAQGAEDTQYF
cdr3_nt: TGTGCCAGCAAGGAGGCGCAGGGGGCGGAAGATACGCAGTATTTT

d_call: -
j_call: TRBJ1-2
clone_size: -
v_call: TRBV7-9
cdr3_aa: CASSLFRGNYGYTF
cdr3_nt: TGTGCCAGCAGCTTATTTCGCGGCAACTATGGCTACACCTTC

d_call: -
j_call: TRBJ1-3
clone_size: few
v_call: TRBV5-8
cdr3_aa: CASSLGVGNTIYF
cdr3_nt: TGTGCCAGCAGCCTGGGGGTAGGAAACACCATATATTTT

d_call: -
j_call: TRBJ1-6
clone_size: -
v_call: TRBV27
cdr3_aa: CASTSEGGRAQRSNSPLHF
cdr3_nt: TGTGCCAGCACCTCCGAGGGGGGGCGCGCCCAGAGATCAAATTCACCCCTCCACTTT

d_call: -
j_call: TRBJ2-2
clone_size: -
v_call: TRBV30
cdr3_aa: CAWRATRVRELFF
cdr3_nt: TGTGCCTGGAGGGCGACACGGGTCAGGGAGCTGTTTTTT

d_call: -
j_call: TRBJ1-4
clone_size: -
v_call: TRBV4-1
cdr3_aa: CASSQIDSYPEKLFF
cdr3_nt: TGCGCCAGCAGCCAAATAGACAGTTACCCTGAAAAACTGTTTTTT

d_call: TRBD1
j_call: TRBJ2-7
clone_size: -
v_call: TRBV6-5
cdr3_aa: CASSRQGTSYEQYF
cdr3_nt: TGTGCCAGCAGCCGACAGGGAACCTCCTACGAGCAGTACTTC

d_call: -
j_call: TRBJ2-3
clone_size: once
v_call: TRBV6-5
cdr3_aa: CASSTRPGADTQYF
cdr3_nt: TGTGCCAGCAGTACCCGGCCGGGGGCAGATACGCAGTATTTT

d_call: TRBD1
j_call: TRBJ2-1
clone_size: once
v_call: TRBV9
cdr3_aa: CASSVAVTGFNEQFF
cdr3_nt: TGTGCCAGCAGCGTAGCGGTGACAGGGTTCAATGAGCAGTTCTTC

d_call: TRBD1
j_call: TRBJ2-1
clone_size: -
v_call: TRBV6-5
cdr3_aa: CATYTGDNEQFF
cdr3_nt: TGTGCCACCTATACAGGGGACAATGAGCAGTTCTTC

d_call: -
j_call: TRBJ2-7
clone_size: -
v_call: TRBV6-5
cdr3_aa: CASRKLQIYEQYF
cdr3_nt: TGTGCCAGCAGAAAGCTCCAGATTTACGAGCAGTACTTC

d_call: -
j_call: TRBJ1-2
clone_size: -
v_call: TRBV12-3/TRBV12-4
cdr3_aa: CASSLALWDGYTF
cdr3_nt: TGTGCCAGCAGTTTAGCCCTTTGGGATGGCTACACCTTC

d_call: -
j_call: TRBJ1-6
clone_size: -
v_call: TRBV11-3
cdr3_aa: CASSLNLRAGVSYNSPLHF
cdr3_nt: TGTGCCAGCAGCTTAAATCTTCGGGCAGGGGTTTCCTATAATTCACCCCTCCACTTT

d_call: -
j_call: TRBJ2-1
clone_size: -
v_call: TRBV5-1
cdr3_aa: CASRKEVVTINEQFF
cdr3_nt: TGCGCCAGCAGGAAGGAGGTGGTGACAATAAATGAGCAGTTCTTC

d_call: -
j_call: TRBJ2-3
clone_size: -
v_call: TRBV7-2
cdr3_aa: CASRRGTGVLTDTQYF
cdr3_nt: TGTGCCAGCAGACGAGGAACGGGGGTTTTGACAGATACGCAGTATTTT

d_call: -
j_call: TRBJ2-2
clone_size: -
v_call: TRBV2
cdr3_aa: CASSVINTGELFF
cdr3_nt: TGTGCCAGCAGTGTTATCAACACCGGGGAGCTGTTTTTT

d_call: -
j_call: TRBJ1-2
clone_size: -
v_call: TRBV11-2
cdr3_aa: CASSDKQGDYGYTF
cdr3_nt: TGTGCCAGCAGCGACAAACAGGGAGACTATGGCTACACCTTC

d_call: TRBD1
j_call: TRBJ1-1
clone_size: -
v_call: TRBV2
cdr3_aa: CASNRGSTEAFF
cdr3_nt: TGTGCCAGCAACAGGGGGAGCACTGAAGCTTTCTTT

d_call: -
j_call: TRBJ2-1
clone_size: -
v_call: TRBV30
cdr3_aa: CAANNEQFF
cdr3_nt: TGTGCCGCGAACAATGAGCAGTTCTTC

d_call: -
j_call: TRBJ1-5
clone_size: -
v_call: TRBV19
cdr3_aa: CASSGDWNNQPQHF
cdr3_nt: TGTGCCAGTAGTGGAGACTGGAACAATCAGCCCCAGCATTTT

d_call: -
j_call: TRBJ2-1
clone_size: -
v_call: TRBV18
cdr3_aa: CASSPQNPSQFF
cdr3_nt: TGTGCCAGCTCACCACAGAACCCCTCGCAGTTCTTC

d_call: -
j_call: TRBJ2-5
clone_size: -
v_call: TRBV5-5
cdr3_aa: CASSLAGGGSETQYF
cdr3_nt: TGTGCCAGCAGCTTGGCCGGGGGCGGGAGCGAGACCCAGTACTTC

d_call: TRBD1
j_call: TRBJ1-2
clone_size: -
v_call: TRBV7-2
cdr3_aa: CASSPPGQDPYGYTF
cdr3_nt: TGTGCCAGCAGTCCACCGGGACAGGACCCCTATGGCTACACCTTC

d_call: -
j_call: TRBJ2-7
clone_size: -
v_call: TRBV28
cdr3_aa: CASSVQLAEQYF
cdr3_nt: TGTGCCAGCAGTGTACAGTTAGCCGAGCAGTACTTC

d_call: -
j_call: TRBJ1-1
clone_size: -
v_call: TRBV18
cdr3_aa: CASSSGWAEDTEAFF
cdr3_nt: TGTGCCAGCTCATCGGGGTGGGCGGAGGACACTGAAGCTTTCTTT

d_call: -
j_call: TRBJ2-7
clone_size: -
v_call: TRBV5-1
cdr3_aa: CASSLRQEQYF
cdr3_nt: TGCGCCAGCAGCTTGAGACAGGAGCAGTACTTC

d_call: -
j_call: TRBJ1-5
clone_size: -
v_call: TRBV12-3/TRBV12-4
cdr3_aa: CASSVSQPQHF
cdr3_nt: TGTGCCAGCAGTGTCAGTCAGCCCCAGCATTTT

d_call: TRBD1
j_call: TRBJ2-5
clone_size: -
v_call: TRBV13
cdr3_aa: CASSSGQGQETQYF
cdr3_nt: TGTGCCAGCAGCTCCGGACAGGGCCAAGAGACCCAGTACTTC

d_call: -
j_call: TRBJ2-3
clone_size: -
v_call: TRBV9
cdr3_aa: CASSPAGLTDTQYF
cdr3_nt: TGTGCCAGCAGTCCAGCGGGCCTCACAGATACGCAGTATTTT

d_call: TRBD1
j_call: TRBJ1-2
clone_size: -
v_call: TRBV27
cdr3_aa: CASSPTRDRGIGYTF
cdr3_nt: TGTGCCAGCAGTCCCACTCGGGACAGGGGGATTGGCTACACCTTC

d_call: -
j_call: TRBJ1-6
clone_size: -
v_call: TRBV10-1
cdr3_aa: CASSEGEPYNSPLHF
cdr3_nt: TGCGCCAGCAGTGAAGGAGAACCCTATAATTCACCCCTCCACTTT

d_call: TRBD1
j_call: TRBJ1-4
clone_size: -
v_call: TRBV28
cdr3_aa: CASSFSGTGDEKLFF
cdr3_nt: TGTGCCAGCAGTTTCTCCGGGACAGGGGACGAAAAACTGTTTTTT

d_call: TRBD1
j_call: TRBJ2-7
clone_size: -
v_call: TRBV2
cdr3_aa: CASTQGTGGYEQYF
cdr3_nt: TGTGCCAGCACCCAAGGGACAGGGGGATACGAGCAGTACTTC

d_call: -
j_call: TRBJ1-2
clone_size: -
v_call: TRBV5-1
cdr3_aa: CASSSQGDLGYTF
cdr3_nt: TGCGCCAGCAGCTCACAGGGTGATCTCGGCTACACCTTC

d_call: TRBD2
j_call: TRBJ2-3
clone_size: -
v_call: TRBV3-1/TRBV3-2
cdr3_aa: CASSQDLGTSGVWDTQYF
cdr3_nt: TGTGCCAGCAGCCAAGATCTAGGGACTAGCGGGGTCTGGGATACGCAGTATTTT

d_call: TRBD2
j_call: TRBJ2-5
clone_size: -
v_call: TRBV9
cdr3_aa: CASSISGGARETQYF
cdr3_nt: TGTGCCAGCAGCATATCCGGGGGGGCCAGGGAGACCCAGTACTTC

d_call: -
j_call: TRBJ1-1
clone_size: -
v_call: TRBV11-2
cdr3_aa: CASSLGISRHLNTEAFF
cdr3_nt: TGTGCCAGCAGCTTAGGTATATCTCGACATTTGAACACTGAAGCTTTCTTT

d_call: -
j_call: TRBJ1-2
clone_size: -
v_call: TRBV5-1
cdr3_aa: CASSLFDSLVGYTF
cdr3_nt: TGCGCCAGCAGCTTATTTGACTCTCTTGTGGGCTACACCTTC

d_call: TRBD1
j_call: TRBJ2-7
clone_size: -
v_call: TRBV30
cdr3_aa: CAWGDRGLEQYF
cdr3_nt: TGTGCCTGGGGGGACAGGGGGCTCGAGCAGTACTTC

d_call: -
j_call: TRBJ2-3
clone_size: -
v_call: TRBV7-2
cdr3_aa: CASSLIVGFSVGFTDTQYF
cdr3_nt: TGTGCCAGCAGCTTAATCGTGGGCTTCAGCGTTGGATTCACAGATACGCAGTATTTT

d_call: -
j_call: TRBJ1-1
clone_size: -
v_call: TRBV9
cdr3_aa: CASSRGDTEAFF
cdr3_nt: TGTGCCAGCAGCCGGGGGGACACTGAAGCTTTCTTT

d_call: -
j_call: TRBJ1-2
clone_size: -
v_call: TRBV6-2/TRBV6-3
cdr3_aa: CASSYRSGPYGYTF
cdr3_nt: TGTGCCAGCAGTTACCGGTCGGGGCCCTATGGCTACACCTTC

d_call: TRBD1
j_call: TRBJ1-4
clone_size: -
v_call: TRBV4-3
cdr3_aa: CASSQDIGRGRVNEKLFF
cdr3_nt: TGCGCCAGCAGCCAAGATATTGGTAGGGGGCGGGTTAATGAAAAACTGTTTTTT

d_call: -
j_call: TRBJ1-1
clone_size: -
v_call: TRBV19
cdr3_aa: CASRGAEAFF
cdr3_nt: TGTGCCAGTAGAGGAGCCGAAGCTTTCTTT

d_call: -
j_call: TRBJ1-2
clone_size: -
v_call: TRBV30
cdr3_aa: CAWSVGGNGANYGYTF
cdr3_nt: TGTGCCTGGAGTGTGGGGGGGAATGGAGCTAACTATGGCTACACCTTC

d_call: -
j_call: TRBJ1-4
clone_size: -
v_call: TRBV6-5
cdr3_aa: CASSYSVGVGNEKLFF
cdr3_nt: TGTGCCAGCAGTTACTCGGTTGGGGTGGGGAATGAAAAACTGTTTTTT